This passage covers 27 T cell receptor beta chains from one sample sequenced in a study of blood T cell repertoires in COVID-19. Profiling relied on immunoSEQ multiplex PCR, and the TCRdb table lists in-frame clones only, not all of them. This table holds around 130,000 clones, about 80% found once. The sequencing sample was made of peripheral blood. Receptor source: a human donor in a cohort sampled during active COVID-19.

Concerning this clone: At one of its ends the junction is not consistent with the germline gene, which may arise from a read error. The chain combines TRBV9 with TRBJ1-1; tentative D call: TRBD1 (5 bases). This CDR3 is 16 amino acids long. The germline V gene encodes CDR1 SGDLS and CDR2 YYNGEE. The CDR3 is CASRVVSGGSGSEAFF. CDR3 DNA sequence: TGTGCCAGCAGGGTAGTAAGTGGGGGGAGCGGATCTGAAGCTTTCTTT.

The chain is built from TRBV10-3 and TRBJ2-2; D is unclear. CDR3 length: 13 amino acids. Germline loops: CDR1 ENHRY, CDR2 SYGVKD. V lost 3 bases and J 8 bases, leaving 10 bases between the germline ends. This chain's CDR3 is CAISEFSRGELFF. CDR3 sequence (DNA): TGTGCCATCAGTGAATTTTCGAGGGGGGAGCTGTTTTTT.

The gene calls are TRBV6-4 and TRBJ2-2, with 9 bases identical to TRBD1. CDR1 and CDR2 (germline): MRHNA, SNTAGT. This CDR3 has 15 amino acids. V gave up 7 bases and J gave up 6 bases; unmatched junction bases: 9. The chain's CDR3 is CASTRDRVGAGELFF. Here the CDR3 DNA reads TGTGCCAGCACCAGGGACAGGGTTGGTGCCGGGGAGCTGTTTTTT.

The chain uses TRBV19 and TRBJ1-6; TRBD1 might be the D (6 bases). Trimming cost V 5 bases and J 0 bases, with 14 bases left between them. Germline-derived CDR1 and CDR2 are LNHDA and SQIVND (reference sequence). This CDR3 comprises 17 residues. The CDR3 sequence: CASSPNRVSSYNSPLHF. The CDR3 DNA sequence: TGTGCCAGTAGTCCAAACAGGGTTAGCTCCTATAATTCACCCCTCCACTTT.

This clone was counted many times. This rearrangement joins TRBV6-1 to TRBJ1-4, with 7 nucleotides matching TRBD1. There are 16 residues in the CDR3. J lost 7 bases, V lost 1 base, and 9 bases had no gene match. Germline values: CDR1 MNHNS, CDR2 SASEGT. The CDR3 protein is CASSEVLGQSIEKLFF. The CDR3 DNA sequence: TGTGCCAGCAGTGAAGTTCTGGGACAGTCTATTGAAAAACTGTTTTTT.

J is TRBJ2-7 and V is TRBV3-1 (or the pseudogene TRBV3-2); 10 bases agree with TRBD1. V dropped 5 bases and J dropped 0; count of bases not matched to a gene: 4. The CDR3 has 15 amino acids. Germline V gene sequence: CDR1 LGHDT, CDR2 YNNKEL (reference sequence). The CDR3 sequence is CASSRRDRGSYEQYF. CDR3 in DNA: TGTGCCAGCAGCAGAAGGGACAGGGGCTCCTACGAGCAGTACTTC.

The chain joins TRBV7-2 to TRBJ2-7; D perhaps matches TRBD1 (5 bases). Trimming cost V 5 bases and J 0 bases, with 14 bases left between them. The CDR3 covers 15 residues. CDR1 and CDR2 (germline): SGHTA, FQGNSA. CDR3 in amino acids: CASSKGWGSSYEQYF. DNA of the CDR3: TGTGCCAGCAGCAAGGGGTGGGGCAGCTCCTACGAGCAGTACTTC.

This chain uses TRBV5-4 with TRBJ1-4; TRBD1 matches at 7 bases. V gave up 4 bases and J gave up 3 bases; unmatched junction bases: 9. Germline assignment: CDR1 SGHNT and CDR2 YYREEE (reference sequence). The CDR3 length is 16 residues. CDR3 sequence reads: CASSRNPGQPNEKLFF. CDR3 DNA: TGTGCCAGCAGCCGGAATCCGGGACAGCCTAATGAAAAACTGTTTTTT.

This CDR3 is CASSLGRQTNTEAFF. DNA of the CDR3: TGCGCCAGCAGCCTGGGTCGACAGACGAACACTGAAGCTTTCTTT. The chain uses TRBV5-1 and TRBJ1-1; D may be TRBD1 (5 bases). This CDR3 spans 15 amino acids. The germline gives CDR1 SGHRS, CDR2 YFSETQ. Trimming took off 4 bases at V and 1 base at J, with 14 bases between the two ends.

This chain links TRBV7-2 with TRBJ1-2; no reliable D call. V was cut by 5 bases and J by 4 bases, with 8 bases left in between. Germline V gives CDR1 SGHTA, CDR2 FQGNSA. The CDR3 runs to 12 residues. CDR3 sequence (DNA): TGTGCCAGCAGCCTGCTCGGCTATGGCTACACCTTC. Translation: CASSLLGYGYTF.

Written as DNA, the CDR3 is TGTGCCAGCAGCCGTCCTGGAGCTGGGGCCAACGTCCTGACTTTC. Translation gives CASSRPGAGANVLTF. The chain is built from TRBV6-5 and TRBJ2-6; no clear D. Trimming stripped 6 bases from V and 2 bases from J, with 11 bases between. The CDR3 contains 15 residues. Per the germline V gene, CDR1 is MNHEY and CDR2 is SVGAGI.

This clone was seen only once. The gene calls are TRBV19 and TRBJ2-7; D is possibly TRBD1 (6 bases). From germline, CDR1 is LNHDA and CDR2 SQIVND (reference sequence). The CDR3 is 15 residues long. Trimming shortened V by 10 bases and J by 2 bases, and 21 bases separated the two germline ends. CDR3 loop: CATPSSPGTPYEQYF. DNA for the CDR3: TGTGCCACTCCATCTAGCCCGGGGACACCCTACGAGCAGTACTTC.

The chain uses TRBV7-9 and TRBJ2-7; 8 positions agree with TRBD1. After removal of 1 base from V and 3 bases from J, the junction contained 5 bases not matched to a gene. Looked up from germline, CDR1 is SEHNR and CDR2 is FQNEAQ (reference sequence). This CDR3 spans 15 amino acids. CDR3 coding DNA: TGTGCCAGCAGCTTAGGGACAGGGATATTCTACGAGCAGTACTTC. This codes for CASSLGTGIFYEQYF.

The chain joins TRBV5-1 to TRBJ2-7, with 7 bases identical to TRBD1. This CDR3 has 15 amino acids. The J segment lost 5 bases and the V segment lost 6 bases, leaving 14 bases of the junction unmatched. Germline V gives CDR1 SGHRS, CDR2 YFSETQ. The CDR3 reads CASTTRGPGSHEQYF. The CDR3 DNA follows: TGCGCCAGCACCACAAGGGGGCCAGGGTCCCACGAGCAGTACTTC.

This sequence joins TRBV4-2 and TRBJ2-7, with 9 bases matching TRBD2. V was clipped by 4 bases and J by 2 bases; unmatched bases: 6. Germline values: CDR1 LGHNA, CDR2 YNFKEQ. This CDR3 is 15 amino acids long. CDR3 nucleotide sequence: TGTGCCAGCAGCCCGGCGGGGGGGAAGCCCTACGAGCAGTACTTC. Protein: CASSPAGGKPYEQYF.

For the CDR3, the DNA is TGTGCCAGCAGCACAGTCCGTATGAACACAGATACGCAGTATTTT. Protein product: CASSTVRMNTDTQYF. The chain carries TRBV7-2 and TRBJ2-3; D unresolved. Trimming removed 5 bases at V and 2 bases at J, with 14 bases between. The CDR3 covers 15 residues. In germline, CDR1 is SGHTA, CDR2 FQGNSA.

The V and J genes are TRBV29-1 and TRBJ2-3; 9 nucleotides match TRBD1. The germline V gene has CDR1 SQVTM and CDR2 ANQGSEA. CDR3 length equals 17 residues. The V gene end was trimmed by 6 bases and the J gene end by 3 bases; junction bases not matched to a gene: 16. The CDR3 DNA reads TGCAGCGTGACAAGGGGACAGGGATTGACGCAAACAGATACGCAGTATTTT. Protein: CSVTRGQGLTQTDTQYF.

The chain has TRBV18 and TRBJ1-1, with TRBD1 identical over 7 bases. This CDR3 region has 13 residues. The germline CDR1 and CDR2 sequences are KGHSH and LQKENI. Losses at the gene ends were 8 bases for V and 3 bases for J; bases not matched to a gene: 6. The CDR3 nucleotides are TGTGCCAGCACTGGGACAGTCGACACTGAAGCTTTCTTT. Its protein is CASTGTVDTEAFF.

This chain links TRBV19 with TRBJ1-2; TRBD1 matches 7 bases. The V and J ends lost 5 bases and 3 bases, in that order; junction bases with no gene match: 12. The CDR3 covers 16 residues. CDR1 and CDR2 (germline): LNHDA, SQIVND (reference sequence). The CDR3 region is CASSPRQGGLDYGYTF. The CDR3 nucleotides read TGTGCCAGTAGTCCCCGACAGGGAGGCTTGGACTATGGCTACACCTTC. The full variable domain, in which reference TRBV19 and TRBJ1-2 provide the parts outside the CDR3, is DGGITQSPKYLFRKEGQNVTLSCEQNLNHDAMYWYRQDPGQGLRLIYYSQIVNDFQKGDIAEGYSVSREKKESFPLTVTSAQKNPTAFYLCASSPRQGGLDYGYTFGSGTRLTVV.

The count of this clone is one. This chain joins TRBV7-3 and TRBJ2-3; TRBD2 agrees at 7 bases. This CDR3 has 15 amino acids. Trimming removed 5 bases from V and 2 bases from J; junction bases left unmatched: 7. Germline CDR1 SGHTA, CDR2 FQGTGA. The CDR3 loop is CASSAGSGNTDTQYF. The CDR3 DNA reads TGTGCCAGCAGCGCGGGCAGCGGGAACACAGATACGCAGTATTTT.

A single count supports this clone. This rearrangement joins TRBV2 to TRBJ2-3; 7 bases are shared with TRBD2. With 3 bases clipped from V and 3 bases from J, the junction kept 9 bases outside the gene matches. The CDR3 runs 16 residues. CDR1 and CDR2 (germline): SNHLY, FYNNEI. Here the CDR3 reads CASSEQGGGGTDTQYF. The CDR3, as DNA: TGTGCCAGCAGTGAGCAGGGCGGGGGAGGTACAGATACGCAGTATTTT.

V gene TRBV5-1 combines with J gene TRBJ2-3, with TRBD1 matching 8 bases. V gave up 2 bases and J gave up 1 base; unmatched junction bases: 3. Looked up from germline, CDR1 is SGHRS and CDR2 is YFSETQ. The CDR3 extends over 15 amino acids. CDR3 amino acids: CASSLQGVGTDTQYF. The CDR3, as DNA: TGCGCCAGCAGCTTACAGGGGGTTGGCACAGATACGCAGTATTTT.

The gene calls are TRBV7-4 and TRBJ1-1; D perhaps matches TRBD1 (5 bases). The CDR3 is 18 residues long. V was cut by 3 bases and J by 1 base, with 21 bases left in between. From germline, CDR1 is SGHVT and CDR2 SQSDAQ. CDR3 residues: CASSFDQGGHYGNTEAFF. The CDR3 coding sequence is TGTGCCAGCAGCTTCGATCAGGGAGGGCACTATGGGAACACTGAAGCTTTCTTT. The complete variable domain, with remaining parts taken from reference TRBV7-4 and TRBJ1-1, reads GAGVSQSPRYKVAKRGRDVALRCDSISGHVTLYWYRQTLGQGSEVLTYSQSDAQRDKSGRPSGRFSAERPERSVSTLKIQRTEQGDSAVYLCASSFDQGGHYGNTEAFFGQGTRLTVV.

The J gene is TRBJ2-5, the V gene TRBV6-5; 8 nucleotides line up with TRBD1. V shed 7 bases, J shed 5 bases, and the junction held 9 bases outside the gene matches. The CDR3 length is 14 residues. Germline V gene lookup returns CDR1 MNHEY and CDR2 SVGAGI. The CDR3 is CASTYGQGRETQYF. CDR3 nucleotide sequence: TGTGCCAGCACCTACGGACAGGGCCGGGAGACCCAGTACTTC.

V is TRBV2 and J is TRBJ2-1; D not certain. V was cut by 7 bases and J by 7 bases, with 11 bases left in between. The CDR3 length is 12 residues. Germline V gene lookup returns CDR1 SNHLY and CDR2 FYNNEI. In nucleotides, the CDR3 is TGTGCCAGCAAACTAAGCCTGAATGAGCAGTTCTTC. Its protein product is CASKLSLNEQFF.

The chain has TRBV6-5 and TRBJ1-4, with a possible D match to TRBD1 (6 bases). Germline V CDR1 and CDR2: MNHEY, SVGAGI. This CDR3 region has 14 residues. The ends were cut back, 8 bases at V and 4 bases at J, with 14 bases in the middle. CDR3 sequence reads: CASGETGVNEKLFF. The DNA of the CDR3 is TGTGCCAGCGGGGAGACAGGAGTTAATGAAAAACTGTTTTTT.

V usage is TRBV11-2 and J usage is TRBJ1-1, with D maybe TRBD1 (6 bases). The CDR3 sequence is 12 residues long. The V end was cut by 5 bases, the J end by 7 bases, with 11 bases between. From germline, CDR1 is SGHAT and CDR2 FQNNGV. The CDR3 spells CASSPQGNEAFF. The CDR3 coding sequence is TGTGCCAGCAGCCCACAGGGAAATGAAGCTTTCTTT.